Each of the 29 T cell receptor beta chains below was sequenced from the same sample in a study of shared clonotypes between healthy human individuals. Sequencing used immunoSEQ multiplex PCR; TCRdb keeps in-frame clones, though not all of them. The table lists some 2 million clones, around 96% of them singletons, with about 1.1% in the top ten. Naive CD8 cells lacked CD45RO and underwent positive selection for CCR7, leaving out terminally differentiated effector memory CD45RA+ cells. The sequenced material came from naive CD8+ T cells sorted from blood. All receptors come from a man aged 18 to 30 in good health.

This chain joins TRBV5-1 and TRBJ2-1, with D unresolved. This CDR3 contains 16 residues. Between the trimmed V and J ends, which lost 3 bases and 3 bases, there was a span of 16 bases. Looked up from germline, CDR1 is SGHRS and CDR2 is YFSETQ. CDR3 protein: CASSSTLRTNYNEQFF. The CDR3 DNA reads as TGCGCCAGCAGCTCGACCCTCCGGACCAACTACAATGAGCAGTTCTTC.

The gene calls are TRBV5-4 and TRBJ2-2; 8 nucleotides line up with TRBD1. Germline V gene sequence: CDR1 SGHNT, CDR2 YYREEE (reference sequence). The V gene end was trimmed by 4 bases and the J gene end by 3 bases; junction bases not matched to a gene: 14. This CDR3 contains 18 residues. The CDR3 spells CASSAGTGRNPDTGELFF. Here the CDR3 DNA reads TGTGCCAGCAGCGCGGGGACAGGACGAAACCCGGACACCGGGGAGCTGTTTTTT.

Turning to this clone: One end of the junction does not line up with germline, which may come from a read error. CDR3 sequence (DNA): TGTGCTAGCAGCTTAATGCCTAAAGAGACCCAGTACTTC. This gives the protein CASSLMPKETQYF. The genes are TRBV7-7 and TRBJ2-5; no definite D call. The CDR3 is 13 amino acids. The V gene's germline CDR1 is SSHAT and CDR2 FNYEAQ (reference sequence).

The chain couples TRBV19 to TRBJ1-2; 7 bases align to TRBD1. The CDR3 is 13 amino acids. V shed 9 bases, J shed 4 bases, and the junction held 8 bases outside the gene matches. CDR1 LNHDA and CDR2 SQIVND come from the germline V gene (reference sequence). This CDR3 is CASRDRESYGYTF. CDR3 DNA sequence: TGTGCCAGCCGGGACAGAGAATCCTATGGCTACACCTTC.

In this sample, this clone turned up a few times. The same CDR3 can be traced to other DNA sequences in this sample. The CDR3 region has the DNA TGTGCCAGCAGCTTGGCGACAGGGGGGAACACTGAAGCTTTCTTT. Translated, it gives CASSLATGGNTEAFF. V usage is TRBV5-4 and J usage is TRBJ1-1; 9 nucleotides agree with TRBD1. Losses at the gene ends were 0 bases for V and 1 base for J; bases not matched to a gene: 1. The CDR3 has 15 residues. CDR1 is SGHNT and CDR2 is YYREEE in the germline V gene (reference sequence).

This chain links TRBV7-9 with TRBJ2-7, with D uncertain. In germline, CDR1 is SEHNR, CDR2 FQNEAQ (reference sequence). Trimming pared 3 bases from V and 3 bases from J, leaving 9 bases between. CDR3 length: 13 residues. CDR3 amino acids: CASSFLQSYEQYF. In DNA, the CDR3 is TGTGCCAGCAGCTTTCTGCAGAGCTACGAGCAGTACTTC.

The chain uses TRBV15 and TRBJ1-1; D is unresolved. The CDR3 contains 13 residues. Germline CDR1 reads LNHNV; CDR2 reads YYDKDF (reference sequence). V shed 2 bases and J shed 5 bases, with 9 bases lying between them. The CDR3 DNA follows: TGTGCCACCAGCAGACCTGGACGGACTGAAGCTTTCTTT. Translated, it gives CATSRPGRTEAFF.

This CDR3 reads CASSSQGEVRYNEQFF. CDR3 DNA sequence: TGTGCCAGCAGCTCCCAGGGGGAGGTACGCTACAATGAGCAGTTCTTC. The genes are TRBV7-3 and TRBJ2-1; D is possibly TRBD1 (7 bases). The length of the CDR3 is 16 residues. Germline values: CDR1 SGHTA, CDR2 FQGTGA. The V end was cut by 4 bases, the J end by 3 bases, with 16 bases between.

The gene calls are TRBV13 and TRBJ2-1, with D perhaps matching TRBD1 or TRBD2 (7 bases each). Germline V gives CDR1 PRHDT, CDR2 FYEKMQ (reference sequence). V was clipped by 8 bases and J by 6 bases, with 17 bases between them. The CDR3 consists of 14 residues. The CDR3 loop is CASHRGRGGNEQFF. CDR3 DNA sequence: TGTGCCAGCCACAGGGGAAGGGGGGGCAATGAGCAGTTCTTC.

To note about this clone: A read error may account for a junction end that differs from germline. This chain uses TRBV7-7 with TRBJ2-5; D may correspond to TRBD1 or TRBD2 (6 bases each). The germline gives CDR1 SSHAT, CDR2 FNYEAQ (reference sequence). This CDR3 has 21 amino acids. CDR3 DNA sequence: TGTGCTAGCAGCTTCTTACAGGGTTCTGGGGATATCCGCGGAGGGCAAGAGACCCAGTACTTC. This encodes CASSFLQGSGDIRGGQETQYF.

V is TRBV13 and J is TRBJ1-4; 8 bases are shared with TRBD1. The CDR3 runs to 14 residues. The junction had 6 bases not matched to a gene; V was cut back by 4 bases and J by 8 bases. CDR1 is PRHDT, CDR2 FYEKMQ, per germline (reference sequence). The DNA of the CDR3 is TGTGCCAGCAGCTCAGGACAGGGAGAAGAAAAACTGTTTTTT. Amino acid sequence: CASSSGQGEEKLFF.

This rearrangement joins TRBV4-1 to TRBJ2-7; 10 bases line up with TRBD2. The ends lost 4 bases at V and 3 bases at J; junction bases unmatched: 0. The length of the CDR3 is 13 residues. Germline V gives CDR1 MGHRA, CDR2 YSYEKL. The CDR3 DNA follows: TGCGCCAGCAGCCGGACTAGCGGCTACGAGCAGTACTTC. It encodes CASSRTSGYEQYF.

The chain recombines TRBV27 with TRBJ2-7; either TRBD1 or TRBD2 may supply D (5 bases each). This CDR3 has 16 residues. Germline CDR1 is MNHEY and CDR2 is SMNVEV (reference sequence). V lost 4 bases to trimming and J lost 4 bases, with 20 bases between them. The DNA for the CDR3 is TGTGCCAGCAGTTACTCCCCCGGGACCCTAATATACGAGCAGTACTTC. Residues: CASSYSPGTLIYEQYF.

CDR3 sequence: CASSDFRDMETQYF. The DNA of the CDR3 is TGTGCCAGCAGCGACTTTCGGGATATGGAGACCCAGTACTTC. The chain combines TRBV13 with TRBJ2-5, with D perhaps TRBD2 (5 bases). Germline CDR1 and CDR2: PRHDT and FYEKMQ (reference sequence). The CDR3 sequence is 14 residues long. Trimming took 5 bases from V and 5 from J, leaving 15 bases between them.

Notes on this clone: Other DNA sequences within the sample encode an identical CDR3. The chain carries TRBV27 and TRBJ1-1; no clear D gene. Trimming pared 4 bases from V and 1 base from J, leaving 7 bases between. The CDR3 totals 13 residues. Germline CDR1 MNHEY, CDR2 SMNVEV (reference sequence). CDR3 amino acids: CASSWLENTEAFF. The CDR3 DNA follows: TGTGCCAGCAGTTGGCTTGAGAACACTGAAGCTTTCTTT.

The chain joins TRBV30 to TRBJ2-1, with 8 bases lining up with TRBD1. CDR1 is GTSNPN and CDR2 is SVGIG in the germline V gene (reference sequence). CDR3 length: 15 amino acids. V was clipped by 0 bases and J by 4 bases; unmatched bases: 5. CDR3 amino acids: CAWSVGQGLYNEQFF. The CDR3 DNA is TGTGCCTGGAGTGTAGGACAGGGCCTTTACAATGAGCAGTTCTTC.

The chain couples TRBV2 to TRBJ1-2; D unclear. Per the germline V gene, CDR1 is SNHLY and CDR2 is FYNNEI. This CDR3 has 17 amino acids. With 6 bases removed from V and 8 bases from J, the gap between germline ends came to 28 bases. The CDR3 is CASSPLGPAPPVGGYTF. The CDR3 region has the DNA TGTGCCAGCAGCCCCTTGGGTCCTGCGCCGCCAGTCGGAGGCTACACCTTC.

This clone was recorded once. This chain links TRBV11-2 with TRBJ2-7, with D perhaps TRBD1 (6 bases). Trimming shortened V by 3 bases and J by 4 bases, and 16 bases separated the two germline ends. This CDR3 region has 15 residues. Germline V lookup: CDR1 SGHAT, CDR2 FQNNGV. CDR3 nucleotides: TGTGCCAGCAGCTTTTCAGGGGACATTCGGTACGAGCAGTACTTC. This sequence encodes CASSFSGDIRYEQYF.

This clone occurred once. The rearrangement uses TRBV25-1 and TRBJ2-3; D could derive from TRBD1 or TRBD2 (6 bases each). V lost 2 bases and J lost 4, with 13 bases in between. This CDR3 contains 15 residues. Germline assignment: CDR1 MGHDK and CDR2 SYGVNS. CDR3 in amino acids: CASSEAWGAADTQYF. As DNA, the CDR3 is TGTGCCAGCAGTGAAGCTTGGGGGGCAGCAGATACGCAGTATTTT. Drawing the rest from reference TRBV25-1 and TRBJ2-3, the complete variable domain is EADIYQTPRYLVIGTGKKITLECSQTMGHDKMYWYQQDPGMELHLIHYSYGVNSTEKGDLSSESTVSRIRTEHFPLTLESARPSHTSQYLCASSEAWGAADTQYFGPGTRLTVL.

The chain joins TRBV4-1 to TRBJ2-2; tentative D call: TRBD2 (6 bases). This CDR3 contains 16 residues. Germline V CDR1 and CDR2: MGHRA, YSYEKL. The germline V and J ends were trimmed by 2 bases and 1 base, with 11 bases remaining between them. The CDR3 coding sequence is TGCGCCAGCAGCCAACGCCCGGGACTGAACACCGGGGAGCTGTTTTTT. Translation: CASSQRPGLNTGELFF.

The V call is TRBV10-2, the J call TRBJ2-2; tentative D call: TRBD2 (5 bases). V was clipped by 6 bases and J by 2 bases, with 7 bases between them. Germline V lookup: CDR1 WSHSY, CDR2 SAAADI. The length of the CDR3 is 13 residues. The CDR3 DNA sequence: TGCGCCAGCAGGGGGAGAAACACCGGGGAGCTGTTTTTT. This codes for CASRGRNTGELFF.

The rearrangement joins TRBV28 to TRBJ1-5; no firm D call. This CDR3 region has 12 residues. V was pared by 5 bases and J by 9 bases, with 11 bases between. The germline gives CDR1 MDHEN, CDR2 SYDVKM. Written as DNA, the CDR3 is TGTGCCAGCAGTCCTCAATGGGGGCCCCAGCATTTT. Amino acids: CASSPQWGPQHF.

This chain uses TRBV19 with TRBJ2-7; TRBD1 matches at 9 bases. Per the germline V gene, CDR1 is LNHDA and CDR2 is SQIVND (reference sequence). With 5 bases clipped from V and 7 bases from J, the junction kept 9 bases outside the gene matches. The length of the CDR3 is 14 residues. The CDR3, as DNA: TGTGCCAGTAGTGGAGGGACAGGGATCCTTGAGCAGTACTTC. This translates into CASSGGTGILEQYF.

The gene calls are TRBV6-5 and TRBJ2-1; 10 bases line up with TRBD2. V lost 4 bases, J lost 5 bases, and 5 bases stayed unmatched. There are 15 residues in the CDR3. CDR1 is MNHEY and CDR2 is SVGAGI in the germline V gene. CDR3 nucleotide sequence: TGTGCCAGCAGTTCCCGGACTAGCGGAAACAATGAGCAGTTCTTC. It translates to CASSSRTSGNNEQFF.

This clone showed up just once. The V and J genes are TRBV7-9 and TRBJ2-1, with 15 bases that match TRBD2. The CDR3 spans 16 residues. From germline, CDR1 is SEHNR and CDR2 FQNEAQ (reference sequence). The V and J ends lost 7 bases and 3 bases, in that order; junction bases with no gene match: 4. Written as DNA, the CDR3 is TGTGCCAGCATCGGGACTAGCGGGGGGTACTACAATGAGCAGTTCTTC. Amino acid sequence: CASIGTSGGYYNEQFF.

The chain employs TRBV7-9 and TRBJ1-2; weak D call: TRBD1 (5 bases). Per the germline V gene, CDR1 is SEHNR and CDR2 is FQNEAQ (reference sequence). V was cut by 5 bases and J by 2 bases, with 15 bases left in between. The CDR3 consists of 15 residues. Written as DNA, the CDR3 is TGTGCCAGCAGCATATCGGACAACGCGAACTATGGCTACACCTTC. Its translation is CASSISDNANYGYTF.

About this clone itself: Other nucleotide sequences in the sample specify the same CDR3. J is TRBJ2-7 and V is TRBV6-1; no firm D call. There are 13 residues in the CDR3. V lost 0 bases to trimming and J lost 2 bases, with 5 bases between them. From germline, CDR1 is MNHNS and CDR2 SASEGT. CDR3: CASSEAVAYEQYF. Written as DNA, the CDR3 is TGTGCCAGCAGTGAAGCGGTAGCCTACGAGCAGTACTTC.

The chain employs TRBV5-6 and TRBJ2-3; either TRBD1 or TRBD2 may fit D (5 bases each). This CDR3 region has 15 residues. V lost 5 bases and J lost 9, with 22 bases in between. Germline values: CDR1 SGHDT, CDR2 YYEEEE. Written as DNA, the CDR3 is TGTGCCAGCAGTTCGGGGCTATTCGACTTCGGCACGCAGTATTTT. Translating gives CASSSGLFDFGTQYF.

This rearrangement joins TRBV27 to TRBJ2-7, with TRBD2 as a possible D gene (5 bases). With 3 bases removed from V and 4 bases from J, the gap between germline ends came to 13 bases. Looked up from germline, CDR1 is MNHEY and CDR2 is SMNVEV (reference sequence). There are 14 residues in the CDR3. The CDR3 nucleotides read TGTGCCAGCAGTTTTACTAAGGGAGTATACGAGCAGTACTTC. Its protein is CASSFTKGVYEQYF.